The 27 T cell receptor beta chains presented below share a single source sample, sequenced in a study of cytomegalovirus exposure and HLA in healthy donors. This PCR relied on a set of 60 Vbeta primers and 13 Jbeta primers. Some clones are missing from TCRdb's copy, which holds only in-frame ones; the method was immunoSEQ multiplex PCR. The table shows some 190,000 clones, with roughly 77% occurring only once. Sequencing used PBMCs. These receptors were collected from a woman aged 25 to 39 in good health and CMV-seronegative.

Concerning this clone: This sample includes further DNA sequences coding for the same CDR3. The chain joins TRBV10-1 to TRBJ1-1, with TRBD1 as a possible D gene (5 bases). Germline V gene lookup returns CDR1 WNHNN and CDR2 SYGVQD (reference sequence). The CDR3 sequence is 13 residues long. Trimming removed 4 bases from V and 1 base from J, with 7 bases in between. CDR3 residues: CASSGQGNTEAFF. The CDR3 DNA is TGCGCCAGCAGTGGTCAGGGGAACACTGAAGCTTTCTTT.

The chain couples TRBV30 to TRBJ2-5; 12 bases map to TRBD2. Germline CDR1 is GTSNPN and CDR2 is SVGIG (reference sequence). The CDR3 has 16 amino acids. The trim removed 3 bases at V and 5 bases at J, leaving 10 bases unmatched. The CDR3 DNA sequence: TGTGCCTGGAGCGCACGGACTAGCGGGGACAGGGAGACCCAGTACTTC. This codes for CAWSARTSGDRETQYF.

V usage is TRBV6-1 and J usage is TRBJ2-7; 7 bases line up with TRBD1. With V trimmed by 5 bases and J by 2 bases, 9 bases remained unmatched. The CDR3 loop spans 15 amino acids. From germline, CDR1 is MNHNS and CDR2 SASEGT. The CDR3 region is CASSLDRAGPYEQYV. In DNA form, the CDR3 reads TGTGCCAGCAGTCTAGACAGGGCTGGACCCTACGAGCAGTACGTC.

The V and J genes are TRBV7-6 and TRBJ2-5; 8 bases are a match to TRBD1. Germline V gene data show CDR1 as SGHVS and CDR2 as FNYEAQ. V trimming: 4 bases; J trimming: 2 bases; junction bases outside the gene matches: 9. This CDR3 spans 16 amino acids. CDR3 sequence reads: CASSSRLDRAQETQYF. The CDR3 DNA is TGTGCCAGCAGCTCACGCCTGGACAGGGCGCAAGAGACCCAGTACTTC.

This clone was seen just once. The V call is TRBV5-1, the J call TRBJ2-7; TRBD1 agrees at 7 bases. CDR1 SGHRS and CDR2 YFSETQ come from the germline V gene. The J segment lost 6 bases and the V segment lost 2 bases, leaving 8 bases of the junction unmatched. The CDR3 is 14 amino acids. The CDR3 sequence is CASSFGDSHFEQYF. Here the CDR3 DNA reads TGCGCCAGCAGCTTTGGGGACAGTCACTTCGAGCAGTACTTC. The full variable domain, rest sourced from reference TRBV5-1 and TRBJ2-7, is KAGVTQTPRYLIKTRGQQVTLSCSPISGHRSVSWYQQTPGQGLQFLFEYFSETQRNKGNFPGRFSGRQFSNSRSEMNVSTLELGDSALYLCASSFGDSHFEQYFGPGTRLTVT.

This chain connects TRBV30 to TRBJ2-5, with D perhaps matching TRBD1 (5 bases). The V gene lost 0 bases and the J gene lost 5 bases, with 10 bases spanning the gap. The CDR3 runs 13 residues. Per the germline V gene, CDR1 is GTSNPN and CDR2 is SVGIG (reference sequence). CDR3 region: CAWSVKGPETQYF. CDR3 DNA sequence: TGTGCCTGGAGTGTAAAGGGGCCGGAGACCCAGTACTTC.

CDR3 amino acids: CASRPWEGTGPQHF. The CDR3 nucleotides read TGCGCCAGCAGACCCTGGGAGGGAACAGGGCCCCAGCATTTT. This chain links TRBV23-1 with TRBJ1-5; TRBD1 is a possible D gene (5 bases). TRBV23-1 is designated an ORF whose function remains uncertain. The V end lost 6 bases, the J end lost 9 bases, and 18 bases lay between the germline ends. CDR3 length equals 14 residues.

The rearrangement joins TRBV4-1 to TRBJ2-1; D not resolved. Germline V gives CDR1 MGHRA, CDR2 YSYEKL. The CDR3 has 13 residues. V shed 1 base and J shed 5 bases, with 6 bases lying between them. CDR3 in amino acids: CASSQATDNEQFF. Here the CDR3 DNA reads TGCGCCAGCAGCCAAGCAACAGACAATGAGCAGTTCTTC.

The chain's CDR3 is CASSGRGGGAGNTIYF. CDR3 in DNA: TGCGCCAGCAGCGGCCGCGGCGGGGGAGCTGGAAACACCATATATTTT. V gene TRBV5-1 combines with J gene TRBJ1-3, with D tentatively TRBD1 (5 bases). The CDR3 consists of 16 residues. The V gene's germline CDR1 is SGHRS and CDR2 YFSETQ. V was pared by 4 bases and J by 2 bases, with 16 bases between.

In nucleotides, the CDR3 is TGTGCCAGCATGCCGGGACTGTATGGTAATGAGCAGTTCTTC. Protein: CASMPGLYGNEQFF. The chain couples TRBV11-2 to TRBJ2-1; maybe TRBD2 (6 bases). Trimming shortened V by 7 bases and J by 7 bases, and 17 bases separated the two germline ends. The CDR3 length is 14 residues. Germline CDR1 is SGHAT and CDR2 is FQNNGV.

This clone was found a few times. The rearrangement uses TRBV9 and TRBJ2-7; 7 bases align to TRBD1. This CDR3 is 14 amino acids long. Trimming took 0 bases from V and 2 from J; bases not matched to a gene: 2. Germline V CDR1 and CDR2: SGDLS, YYNGEE. Here the CDR3 reads CASSVEGATYEQYF. CDR3 DNA: TGTGCCAGCAGCGTAGAGGGGGCCACCTACGAGCAGTACTTC.

This chain uses TRBV7-8 with TRBJ2-2, with a tentative D call TRBD2 (6 bases). The CDR3 contains 13 residues. Trimming cost V 11 bases and J 2 bases, with 12 bases left between them. The V gene's germline CDR1 is SGHVS and CDR2 FQNEAQ. The CDR3 DNA reads as TGTGCCTGTGGGGGACTCAACACCGGGGAGCTGTTTTTT. Translating it yields CACGGLNTGELFF.

This chain uses TRBV29-1 with TRBJ2-3; D is possibly TRBD1 (6 bases). Germline V gene sequence: CDR1 SQVTM, CDR2 ANQGSEA. V shed 4 bases and J shed 5 bases, with 16 bases lying between them. This CDR3 is 14 amino acids long. CDR3 region: CSVVLGAGGDTQYF. The CDR3 coding sequence is TGCAGCGTTGTTCTGGGGGCGGGCGGAGATACGCAGTATTTT.

This clone appeared once. The chain is built from TRBV15 and TRBJ2-7, with 9 bases aligning to TRBD1. Germline V gives CDR1 LNHNV, CDR2 YYDKDF (reference sequence). The V segment lost 3 bases and the J segment 3 bases; nucleotides outside the gene matches: 6. CDR3 length: 15 amino acids. CDR3 bases: TGTGCCACCAGCAGGGGGACAGGGATTTACTACGAGCAGTACTTC. Protein product: CATSRGTGIYYEQYF. The full variable domain, completed using reference TRBV15 and TRBJ2-7, is DAMVIQNPRYQVTQFGKPVTLSCSQTLNHNVMYWYQQKSSQAPKLLFHYYDKDFNNEADTPDNFQSRRPNTSFCFLDIRSPGLGDTAMYLCATSRGTGIYYEQYFGPGTRLTVT.

The chain couples TRBV5-6 to TRBJ1-1; TRBD1 matches at 9 bases. The CDR3 extends over 15 amino acids. Losses at the gene ends were 4 bases for V and 8 bases for J; bases not matched to a gene: 12. In germline, CDR1 is SGHDT, CDR2 YYEEEE. The CDR3 nucleotides are TGTGCCAGCAGCATCACATGGGACAGGGAGAAAGAAGCTTTCTTT. As protein: CASSITWDREKEAFF. Together with reference TRBV5-6 and TRBJ1-1, the CDR3 gives the full variable domain: DAGVTQSPTHLIKTRGQQVTLRCSPKSGHDTVSWYQQALGQGPQFIFQYYEEEERQRGNFPDRFSGHQFPNYSSELNVNALLLGDSALYLCASSITWDREKEAFFGQGTRLTVV.

The V call is TRBV28, the J call TRBJ1-2; D is unclear. The germline gives CDR1 MDHEN, CDR2 SYDVKM. V was clipped by 4 bases and J by 8 bases, with 8 bases between them. This CDR3 comprises 11 residues. The CDR3 is CASSSSMGYTF. The CDR3 nucleotides read TGTGCCAGCAGTTCCTCTATGGGCTACACCTTC.

J is TRBJ2-1 and V is TRBV9; 8 bases map to TRBD1. The CDR3 runs 13 residues. Germline V CDR1 and CDR2: SGDLS, YYNGEE. The J segment lost 8 bases and the V segment lost 4 bases, leaving 5 bases of the junction unmatched. CDR3 sequence reads: CASSRTGSDEQFF. In DNA form, the CDR3 reads TGTGCCAGCAGCCGGACAGGGAGCGATGAGCAGTTCTTC.

The V and J genes are TRBV28 and TRBJ1-3; 7 positions agree with TRBD1. Per the germline V gene, CDR1 is MDHEN and CDR2 is SYDVKM. The CDR3 loop spans 16 amino acids. V was pared by 5 bases and J by 4 bases, with 11 bases of the junction left unmatched. CDR3 bases: TGTGCCAGCAGTCTTACTTCAGGGGGACCGGGAAACACCATATATTTT. As protein: CASSLTSGGPGNTIYF.

V is TRBV7-6 and J is TRBJ2-2; maybe TRBD1 (6 bases). Looked up from germline, CDR1 is SGHVS and CDR2 is FNYEAQ. CDR3 length: 15 amino acids. The V gene lost 1 base and the J gene lost 5 bases, with 11 bases spanning the gap. The CDR3 region is CASSLVGTMTGELFF. CDR3 bases: TGTGCCAGCAGCTTAGTCGGGACAATGACCGGGGAGCTGTTTTTT.

The V gene is TRBV10-3, the J gene TRBJ1-5, with 9 bases identical to TRBD1. V shed 2 bases and J 7 bases; nucleotides not matched to a gene: 6. CDR3 length: 15 residues. Looked up from germline, CDR1 is ENHRY and CDR2 is SYGVKD. CDR3 sequence (DNA): TGTGCCATCAGTGAGGAACAGGGGGCAGGACAGCCCCAGCATTTT. Translated, it gives CAISEEQGAGQPQHF.

In its sample, this clone was seen a few times. This rearrangement joins TRBV6-1 to TRBJ1-1; no firm D call. V dropped 4 bases and J dropped 6 bases, with 12 bases sitting between them. The CDR3 is 13 amino acids. Germline loops: CDR1 MNHNS, CDR2 SASEGT. CDR3 in DNA: TGTGCCAGCAGTGTGTCGGGTAGCCCTGAAGCTTTCTTT. The encoded protein is CASSVSGSPEAFF.

The chain uses TRBV5-1 and TRBJ1-4; 8 positions agree with TRBD1. With V trimmed by 3 bases and J by 6 bases, 7 bases remained unmatched. The length of the CDR3 is 15 residues. From germline, CDR1 is SGHRS and CDR2 YFSETQ. The DNA of the CDR3 is TGCGCCAGCAGCTCGCAGGGGGCCGGGGATGAAAAACTGTTTTTT. As protein: CASSSQGAGDEKLFF.

The V gene is TRBV5-4, the J gene TRBJ2-2; 7 positions agree with TRBD2. The germline CDR1 and CDR2 sequences are SGHNT and YYREEE (reference sequence). V shed 5 bases, J shed 0 bases, and the junction held 7 bases outside the gene matches. The CDR3 has 16 amino acids. The CDR3 protein is CASSNGGGANTGELFF. Here the CDR3 DNA reads TGTGCCAGCAGTAACGGGGGAGGGGCGAACACCGGGGAGCTGTTTTTT. The complete variable domain, with remaining parts taken from reference TRBV5-4 and TRBJ2-2, reads ETGVTQSPTHLIKTRGQQVTLRCSSQSGHNTVSWYQQALGQGPQFIFQYYREEENGRGNFPPRFSGLQFPNYSSELNVNALELDDSALYLCASSNGGGANTGELFFGEGSRLTVL.

The gene calls are TRBV19 and TRBJ2-3; TRBD2 matches 11 bases. Germline values: CDR1 LNHDA, CDR2 SQIVND (reference sequence). V shed 4 bases and J 2 bases; nucleotides not matched to a gene: 8. The CDR3 extends over 17 amino acids. CDR3: CASSSQMGLAVTDTQYF. Here the CDR3 DNA reads TGTGCCAGTAGTAGCCAGATGGGACTAGCGGTCACAGATACGCAGTATTTT.

This clone was seen a single time. The gene calls are TRBV25-1 and TRBJ2-5; D is perhaps TRBD2 (6 bases). Looked up from germline, CDR1 is MGHDK and CDR2 is SYGVNS. The CDR3 is 13 residues long. Trimming took 3 bases from V and 5 from J, leaving 10 bases between them. CDR3 protein: CASSEPSVETQYF. The CDR3 DNA reads TGTGCCAGCAGTGAGCCTAGCGTGGAGACCCAGTACTTC.

This clone was recorded a few times. The chain is built from TRBV6-5 and TRBJ2-4; 7 bases are shared with TRBD1. The CDR3 extends over 15 amino acids. The ends lost 6 bases at V and 0 bases at J; junction bases unmatched: 5. Germline loops: CDR1 MNHEY, CDR2 SVGAGI. The chain's CDR3 is CASRPPGGAKNIQYF. The CDR3, as DNA: TGTGCCAGCAGACCCCCAGGGGGAGCCAAAAACATTCAGTACTTC.

This rearrangement joins TRBV5-4 to TRBJ2-3; 8 positions match TRBD2. The CDR3 covers 15 residues. Germline trimming cut 5 bases from V and 0 bases from J; bases unmatched to any gene: 5. Per germline, CDR1 SGHNT and CDR2 YYREEE (reference sequence). In nucleotides, the CDR3 is TGTGCCAGCAGGGACCAGCGGGGGAGCACAGATACGCAGTATTTT. Translating gives CASRDQRGSTDTQYF.